These 12 T cell receptor beta chains came from one sample sequenced in a study of T cell repertoires in cytomegalovirus infection. TCRdb called the reads again in MiXCR, with one record for every CDR3 protein. Of 230,000 or so distinct CDR3 sequences detected, about 38% appear once; the ten largest clones hold more than 50%. These receptors' antigens are unknown. This sample comprised CD8+ T cells from cultured PBMCs, obtained from culture after CMV antigen stimulation. These receptors were taken from a human donor in good health (CMV status not recorded). Some clones in this sample may be carry-over from other donors' samples.

This clonotype has a count of ten or more. The CDR3 region is CASSSRPGLETTLSYEQYF. The DNA of the CDR3 is TGTGCCAGCAGCTCCCGCCCGGGACTCGAAACAACCCTCTCCTACGAGCAGTACTTC. The chain couples TRBV7-2 to TRBJ2-7; D perhaps matches TRBD2 (6 bases). CDR1 and CDR2 from the germline V gene are SGHTA and FQGNSA. The V end lost 4 bases, the J end lost 0 bases, and 25 bases lay between the germline ends. The CDR3 runs 19 residues.

The chain joins TRBV7-9 to TRBJ1-1; maybe TRBD1 (6 bases). Germline CDR1 reads SEHNR; CDR2 reads FQNEAQ (reference sequence). The CDR3 is made up of 13 amino acids. V was clipped by 7 bases and J by 6 bases, with 15 bases between them. CDR3 DNA sequence: TGTGCCAGCAACTTGGCAGGGGCCCCTGAAGCTTTCTTT. Residues: CASNLAGAPEAFF. Full variable domain (remainder filled in from reference TRBV7-9 and TRBJ1-1): DTGVSQNPRHKITKRGQNVTFRCDPISEHNRLYWYRQTLGQGPEFLTYFQNEAQLEKSRLLSDRFSAERPKGSFSTLEIQRTEQGDSAMYLCASNLAGAPEAFFGQGTRLTVV.

This clonotype was seen a handful of times. The chain couples TRBV7-9 to TRBJ2-1; possible D gene TRBD2, 6 bases. Trimming shortened V by 2 bases and J by 7 bases, and 12 bases separated the two germline ends. Per the germline V gene, CDR1 is SEHNR and CDR2 is FQNEAQ (reference sequence). This CDR3 is 14 amino acids long. The CDR3, as DNA: TGTGCCAGCAGCTTAACCCGGGCGGGGAATGAGCAGTTCTTC. Translated, it gives CASSLTRAGNEQFF.

This clonotype appeared many times. This chain joins TRBV4-2 and TRBJ2-7; D not certain. Per germline, CDR1 LGHNA and CDR2 YNFKEQ. V lost 0 bases, J lost 2 bases, and 11 bases lay in between. The CDR3 length is 15 residues. CDR3 in amino acids: CASSQENEAPYEQYF. CDR3 DNA: TGTGCCAGCAGCCAAGAAAACGAGGCCCCCTACGAGCAGTACTTC.

The chain employs TRBV7-3 and TRBJ2-1; TRBD1 matches 7 bases. The germline CDR1 and CDR2 sequences are SGHTA and FQGTGA. Unmatched junction bases numbered 7, after V lost 2 bases and J lost 9 bases. The CDR3 contains 14 residues. In DNA form, the CDR3 reads TGTGCCAGCAGCTTAGGGACAGTCAGGAGTGAGCAGTTCTTC. Residues: CASSLGTVRSEQFF.

CDR3 sequence reads: CAISDPSGTSGSRHNEQFF. The CDR3 nucleotides read TGTGCCATCAGTGATCCAAGTGGGACTAGCGGGAGTAGGCACAATGAGCAGTTCTTC. This chain links TRBV10-3 with TRBJ2-1, with 14 bases that match TRBD2. The V gene's germline CDR1 is ENHRY and CDR2 SYGVKD. The CDR3 totals 19 residues. Trimming cost V 3 bases and J 5 bases; bases outside gene matches: 12.

In its sample, this clonotype was seen a few times. The rearrangement joins TRBV7-8 to TRBJ2-1; D perhaps matches TRBD2 (6 bases). The germline V gene encodes CDR1 SGHVS and CDR2 FQNEAQ. The CDR3 totals 12 residues. V lost 5 bases and J lost 8, with 10 bases in between. The CDR3 is CASSPSGDEQFF. The CDR3 bases are TGTGCCAGCAGCCCTTCGGGGGATGAGCAGTTCTTC. The full variable domain, in which reference TRBV7-8 and TRBJ2-1 provide the parts outside the CDR3, is GAGVSQSPRYKVAKRGQDVALRCDPISGHVSLFWYQQALGQGPEFLTYFQNEAQLDKSGLPSDRFFAERPEGSVSTLKIQRTQQEDSAVYLCASSPSGDEQFFGPGTRLTVL.

The chain carries TRBV29-1 and TRBJ1-5, with a weak D call TRBD1 (5 bases). This CDR3 is 15 amino acids long. CDR1 is SQVTM, CDR2 ANQGSEA, per germline. V lost 3 bases and J 1 base, leaving 13 bases between the germline ends. The CDR3 sequence: CSVEGTVGSNQPQHF. CDR3 coding DNA: TGCAGCGTTGAGGGGACCGTGGGGAGCAATCAGCCCCAGCATTTT. The full variable domain, with the rest looked up from reference TRBV29-1 and TRBJ1-5, is SAVISQKPSRDICQRGTSLTIQCQVDSQVTMMFWYRQQPGQSLTLIATANQGSEATYESGFVIDKFPISRPNLTFSTLTVSNMSPEDSSIYLCSVEGTVGSNQPQHFGDGTRLSIL.

This clonotype was seen many times. This chain connects TRBV7-8 to TRBJ2-1; the match to TRBD2 covers 10 bases. This CDR3 comprises 15 residues. V shed 4 bases and J 8 bases; nucleotides not matched to a gene: 8. Germline CDR1 and CDR2: SGHVS and FQNEAQ. CDR3 DNA sequence: TGTGCCAGCAGCTCCTTAGCGGGAGGCAGCGATGAGCAGTTCTTC. It yields the protein CASSSLAGGSDEQFF. The entire variable domain, with the rest obtained from reference TRBV7-8 and TRBJ2-1, is as follows: GAGVSQSPRYKVAKRGQDVALRCDPISGHVSLFWYQQALGQGPEFLTYFQNEAQLDKSGLPSDRFFAERPEGSVSTLKIQRTQQEDSAVYLCASSSLAGGSDEQFFGPGTRLTVL.

CDR3 bases: TGCGCCAGCAGCCCGACAACGGGGACAGGACGAATGAACACTGAAGCTTTCTTT. Its protein is CASSPTTGTGRMNTEAFF. The chain employs TRBV4-1 and TRBJ1-1; 8 positions match TRBD1. V shed 4 bases, J shed 0 bases, and the junction held 13 bases outside the gene matches. In germline, CDR1 is MGHRA, CDR2 YSYEKL. This CDR3 spans 18 amino acids.

The CDR3 here is CASSLRAGGSNTQYF. In nucleotides, the CDR3 is TGTGCCAGCAGCTTGAGAGCGGGGGGCAGCAATACGCAGTATTTT. The chain joins TRBV11-2 to TRBJ2-3; 9 nucleotides agree with TRBD2. The CDR3 totals 15 residues. CDR1 SGHAT and CDR2 FQNNGV come from the germline V gene. V lost 3 bases to trimming and J lost 7 bases; unmatched junction nucleotides: 8.

The chain links TRBV7-2 to TRBJ2-7; TRBD2 matches at 10 bases. Germline trimming cut 1 base from V and 2 bases from J; bases unmatched to any gene: 5. The CDR3 extends over 16 amino acids. CDR1 and CDR2 from the germline V gene are SGHTA and FQGNSA. The CDR3 region is CASSLGSTSGPYEQYF. In DNA form, the CDR3 reads TGTGCCAGCAGCTTAGGTTCGACTAGCGGGCCCTACGAGCAGTACTTC.